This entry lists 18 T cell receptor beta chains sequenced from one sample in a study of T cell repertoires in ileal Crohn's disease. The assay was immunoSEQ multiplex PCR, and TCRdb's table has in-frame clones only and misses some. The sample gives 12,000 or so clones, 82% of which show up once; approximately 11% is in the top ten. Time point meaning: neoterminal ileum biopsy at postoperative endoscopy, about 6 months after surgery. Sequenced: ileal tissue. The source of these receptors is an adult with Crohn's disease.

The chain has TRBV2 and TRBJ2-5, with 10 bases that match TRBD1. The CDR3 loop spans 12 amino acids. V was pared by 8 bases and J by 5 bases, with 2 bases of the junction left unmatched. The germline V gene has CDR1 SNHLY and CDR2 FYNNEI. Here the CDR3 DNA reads TGTGCCAGCCGGGACAGGGGTGAGACCCAGTACTTC. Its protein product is CASRDRGETQYF.

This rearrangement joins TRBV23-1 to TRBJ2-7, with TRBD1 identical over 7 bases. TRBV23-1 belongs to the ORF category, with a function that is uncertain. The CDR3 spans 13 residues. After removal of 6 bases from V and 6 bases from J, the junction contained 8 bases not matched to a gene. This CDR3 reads CASRDRHQGEQYF. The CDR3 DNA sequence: TGCGCCAGCAGGGACAGGCACCAAGGCGAGCAGTACTTC.

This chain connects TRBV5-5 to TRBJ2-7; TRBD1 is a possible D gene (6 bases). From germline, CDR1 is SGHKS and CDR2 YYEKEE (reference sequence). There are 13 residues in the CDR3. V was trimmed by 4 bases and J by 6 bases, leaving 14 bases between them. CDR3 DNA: TGTGCCAGCAGCCGGACAGAGACGGGCGAGCAGTACTTC. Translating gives CASSRTETGEQYF.

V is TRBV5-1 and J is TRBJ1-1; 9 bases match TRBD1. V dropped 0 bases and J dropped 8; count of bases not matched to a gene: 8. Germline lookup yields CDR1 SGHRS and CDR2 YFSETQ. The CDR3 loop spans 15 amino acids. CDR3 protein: CASSLDGQGPGEAFF. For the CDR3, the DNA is TGCGCCAGCAGCTTGGACGGACAGGGGCCCGGGGAAGCTTTCTTT.

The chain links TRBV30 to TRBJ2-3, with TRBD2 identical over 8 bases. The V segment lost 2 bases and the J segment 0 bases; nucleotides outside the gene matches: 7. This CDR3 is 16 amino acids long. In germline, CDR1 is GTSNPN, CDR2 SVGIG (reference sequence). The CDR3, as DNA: TGTGCCTGGAGTCAGGGCGGGGGGACTAGCACAGATACGCAGTATTTT. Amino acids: CAWSQGGGTSTDTQYF.

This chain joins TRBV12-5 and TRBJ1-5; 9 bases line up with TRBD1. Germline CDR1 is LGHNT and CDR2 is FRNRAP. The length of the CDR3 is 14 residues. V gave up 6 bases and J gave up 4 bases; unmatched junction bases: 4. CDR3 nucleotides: TGTGCTAGTGGAGAAGGACAGGGGAATCAGCCCCAGCATTTT. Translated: CASGEGQGNQPQHF.

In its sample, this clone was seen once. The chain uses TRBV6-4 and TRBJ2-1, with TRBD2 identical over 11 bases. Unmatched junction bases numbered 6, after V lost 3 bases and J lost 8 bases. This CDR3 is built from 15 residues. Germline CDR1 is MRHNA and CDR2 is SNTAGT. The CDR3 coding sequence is TGTGCCAGCAGTGAACTAGCGGGGGCGGTCGATGAGCAGTTCTTC. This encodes CASSELAGAVDEQFF.

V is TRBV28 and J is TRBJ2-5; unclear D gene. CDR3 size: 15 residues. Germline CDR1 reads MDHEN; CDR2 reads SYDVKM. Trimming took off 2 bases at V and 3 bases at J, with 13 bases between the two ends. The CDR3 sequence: CASSLALEFEETQYF. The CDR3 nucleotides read TGTGCCAGCAGTTTAGCTCTGGAGTTTGAAGAGACCCAGTACTTC. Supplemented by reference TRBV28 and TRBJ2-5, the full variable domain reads DVKVTQSSRYLVKRTGEKVFLECVQDMDHENMFWYRQDPGLGLRLIYFSYDVKMKEKGDIPEGYSVSREKKERFSLILESASTNQTSMYLCASSLALEFEETQYFGPGTRLLVL.

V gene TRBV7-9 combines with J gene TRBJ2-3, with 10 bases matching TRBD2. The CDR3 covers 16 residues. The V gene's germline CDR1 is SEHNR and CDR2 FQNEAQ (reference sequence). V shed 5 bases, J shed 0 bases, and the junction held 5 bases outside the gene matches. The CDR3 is CASSRRTSGSTDTQYF. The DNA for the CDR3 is TGTGCCAGCAGCCGTAGGACTAGCGGAAGCACAGATACGCAGTATTTT.

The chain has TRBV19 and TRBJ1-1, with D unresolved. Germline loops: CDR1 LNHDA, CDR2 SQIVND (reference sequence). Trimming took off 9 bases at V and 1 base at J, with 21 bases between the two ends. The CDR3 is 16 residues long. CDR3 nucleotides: TGTGCCAGCAGTCCCCGGGTTTCACGAGGGAACACTGAAGCTTTCTTT. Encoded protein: CASSPRVSRGNTEAFF.

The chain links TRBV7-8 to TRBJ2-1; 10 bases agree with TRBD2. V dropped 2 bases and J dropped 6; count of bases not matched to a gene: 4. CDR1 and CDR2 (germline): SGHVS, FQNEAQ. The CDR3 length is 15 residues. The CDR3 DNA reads TGTGCCAGCAGCTTAAGGGCTAGCGGGGGCAATGAGCAGTTCTTC. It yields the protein CASSLRASGGNEQFF.

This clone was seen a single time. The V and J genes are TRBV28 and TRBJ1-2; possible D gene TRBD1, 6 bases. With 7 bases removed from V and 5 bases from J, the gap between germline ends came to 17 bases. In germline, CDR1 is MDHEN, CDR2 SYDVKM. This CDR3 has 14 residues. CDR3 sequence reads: CASKTAGADYGYTF. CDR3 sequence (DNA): TGTGCCAGCAAAACGGCAGGGGCCGATTATGGCTACACCTTC.

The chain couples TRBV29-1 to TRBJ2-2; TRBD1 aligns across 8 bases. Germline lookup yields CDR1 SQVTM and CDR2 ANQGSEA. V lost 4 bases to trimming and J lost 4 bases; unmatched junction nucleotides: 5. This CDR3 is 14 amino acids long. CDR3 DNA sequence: TGCAGCGTTGGGCAGGGGGCAGGCACCGGGGAGCTGTTTTTT. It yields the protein CSVGQGAGTGELFF.

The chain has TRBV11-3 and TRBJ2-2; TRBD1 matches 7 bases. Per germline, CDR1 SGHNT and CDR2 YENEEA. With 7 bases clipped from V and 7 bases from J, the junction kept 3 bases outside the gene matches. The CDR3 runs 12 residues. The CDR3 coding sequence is TGTGCCAGCAACAGGGGCGGCGGGGAGCTGTTTTTT. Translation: CASNRGGGELFF. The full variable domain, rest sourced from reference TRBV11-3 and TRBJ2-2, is EAGVVQSPRYKIIEKKQPVAFWCNPISGHNTLYWYLQNLGQGPELLIRYENEEAVDDSQLPKDRFSAERLKGVDSTLKIQPAELGDSAVYLCASNRGGGELFFGEGSRLTVL.

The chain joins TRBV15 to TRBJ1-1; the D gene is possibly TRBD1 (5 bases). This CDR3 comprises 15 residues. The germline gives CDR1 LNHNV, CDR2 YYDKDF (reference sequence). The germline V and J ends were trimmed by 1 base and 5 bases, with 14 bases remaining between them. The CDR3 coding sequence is TGTGCCACCAGCAGAGGGGGAGGGGTAGGGACTGAAGCTTTCTTT. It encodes CATSRGGGVGTEAFF.

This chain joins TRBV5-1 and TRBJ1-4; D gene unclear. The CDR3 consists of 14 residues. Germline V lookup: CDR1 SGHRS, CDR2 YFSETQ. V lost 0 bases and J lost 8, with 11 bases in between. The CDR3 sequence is CASSLERNSEKLFF. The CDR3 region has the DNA TGCGCCAGCAGCTTGGAGAGGAATTCGGAAAAACTGTTTTTT.

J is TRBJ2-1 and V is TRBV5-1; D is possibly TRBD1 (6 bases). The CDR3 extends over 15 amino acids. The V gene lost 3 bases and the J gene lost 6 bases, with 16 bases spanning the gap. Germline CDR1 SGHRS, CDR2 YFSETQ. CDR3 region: CASSYQGNSFNEQFF. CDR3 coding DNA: TGCGCCAGCAGCTACCAGGGGAATTCGTTCAATGAGCAGTTCTTC.

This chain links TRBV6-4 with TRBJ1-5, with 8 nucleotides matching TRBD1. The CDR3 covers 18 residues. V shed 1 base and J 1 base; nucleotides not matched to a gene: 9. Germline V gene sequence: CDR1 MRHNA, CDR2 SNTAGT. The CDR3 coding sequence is TGTGCCAGCAGTGACTGGAGGACAGGGTGGTTGAGCAATCAGCCCCAGCATTTT. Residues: CASSDWRTGWLSNQPQHF.